The rows below give T cell receptor beta chains drawn from one sample of a study of T cell responses to AZD1222 COVID-19 vaccine. Measured with immunoSEQ multiplex PCR; TCRdb has only the in-frame clones, and not every one. This sample has about 140,000 clones, with approximately 90% found just once. The input for sequencing was peripheral blood, taken 28 days after the second AZD1222 dose. All receptors come from an adult who received the AZD1222 COVID-19 vaccine. The CDR3 runs from the conserved cysteine through the conserved F or W. D genes are given only for firm matches. Rows may omit the clone size; those that give it use once, few, many or a size class.

v_gene,abundance,d_gene,j_gene,CDR3nt,CDR3aa
TRBV9,NA,NA,TRBJ1-2,TGTGCCAGCAGCCCCGACCCGACGGCTAACTATGGCTACACCTTC,CASSPDPTANYGYTF
TRBV7-2,once,NA,TRBJ1-2,TGTGCCAGCAGCTTGGAGTGGGAGGCTGGCTACACCTTC,CASSLEWEAGYTF
TRBV7-2,NA,NA,TRBJ2-5,TGTGCCAGCAGTCGGTTTGGTTTGGGGACCCAGTACTTC,CASSRFGLGTQYF
TRBV3-1/TRBV3-2,NA,NA,TRBJ1-3,TGTGCCAGCAGCCAAGTGGAGGGAGGAAACACCATATATTTT,CASSQVEGGNTIYF
TRBV7-2,NA,NA,TRBJ2-3,TGTGCCAGCAGCTTGGATCTGGGGGCAGATACGCAGTATTTT,CASSLDLGADTQYF
TRBV2,NA,TRBD1,TRBJ1-2,TGTGCCAGCAGTGGACAGGGGAGTCGCTATGGCTACACCTTC,CASSGQGSRYGYTF
TRBV12-5,NA,TRBD2,TRBJ2-3,TGTGCTAGTGGTTTGGGGGACTACACAGATACGCAGTATTTT,CASGLGDYTDTQYF
TRBV6-2/TRBV6-3,NA,NA,TRBJ1-5,TGTGCCAGCAGTTACACGGGGGTTTCCTCAGAAAATCAGCCCCAGCATTTT,CASSYTGVSSENQPQHF
TRBV14,NA,TRBD1,TRBJ1-1,TGTGCCAGCAGCCGGACAGGGGACGTGAACACTGAAGCTTTCTTT,CASSRTGDVNTEAFF
TRBV6-5,few,NA,TRBJ2-6,TGTGCCAGCAAGGCGCTTTCTGGGGCCAACGTCCTGACTTTC,CASKALSGANVLTF
TRBV15,few,NA,TRBJ2-7,TGTGCCACCAGCAGAGAACTTACCTACGAGCAGTACTTC,CATSRELTYEQYF
TRBV2,NA,NA,TRBJ1-6,TGTGCCAGCAGTGAAATGCCGCACTCACCCCTCCACTTT,CASSEMPHSPLHF
TRBV5-1,NA,NA,TRBJ1-5,TGCGCCAGCAGCTTAACATCGACAGATCAGCCCCAGCATTTT,CASSLTSTDQPQHF
TRBV6-4,NA,NA,TRBJ2-7,TGTGCCACCCCAGACATAAGCGCCTACGAGCAGTACTTC,CATPDISAYEQYF
TRBV7-6,NA,TRBD2,TRBJ2-1,TGTGCCAGCAGCTTAGTACCGGGGGGATGGGACAATGAGCAGTTCTTC,CASSLVPGGWDNEQFF
TRBV2,NA,TRBD2,TRBJ2-4,TGTGCCAGCAGCGAGGGGACTAGGGGGTCAGTGGTTCAGTACTTC,CASSEGTRGSVVQYF
TRBV7-8,NA,NA,TRBJ2-1,TGTGCCAGCAGCCTTAGGGGAGGGGGGACAGATTACAATGAGCAGTTCTTC,CASSLRGGGTDYNEQFF
TRBV9,NA,NA,TRBJ1-1,TGTGCCAGCAGCGTAGGAGTCATGGGTGAAGCTTTCTTT,CASSVGVMGEAFF
TRBV11-3,NA,TRBD1,TRBJ2-7,TGTGCCAGCAGCCCGGGACAGGGGGCGGTTGTGGAGCAGTACTTC,CASSPGQGAVVEQYF
TRBV7-7,NA,NA,TRBJ2-5,TGTGCCAGCAGCTTAGCGGGAGTTAGAGAGACCCAGTACTTC,CASSLAGVRETQYF
TRBV3-1/TRBV3-2,NA,NA,TRBJ2-3,TGTGCCAGCAGCCAAGATCTGACTAGGGGCCGGGATACGCAGTATTTT,CASSQDLTRGRDTQYF
TRBV7-2,NA,NA,TRBJ1-1,TGTGCCAGCAGCTCATCGAAGAGTGGGGCTTTCTTT,CASSSSKSGAFF
TRBV7-7,NA,NA,TRBJ2-5,TGTGCTAGCAGCCCCACAGGGCCTATGATCCAAGAGACCCAGTACTTC,CASSPTGPMIQETQYF
TRBV9,NA,NA,TRBJ2-2,TGTGCCAGCAGCTATGACTACTCAAACACCGGGGAGCTGTTTTTT,CASSYDYSNTGELFF
TRBV15,NA,NA,TRBJ1-4,TGTGCCACCAGCAGATCCTTACTAGGGGTCGGGGCAACTAATGAAAAACTGTTTTTT,CATSRSLLGVGATNEKLFF
TRBV7-3,NA,TRBD2,TRBJ2-6,TGTGCCAGCAGCACCCCGGGTACGGGGACCGGGGGGAATTCTGGGGCCAACGTCCTGACTTTC,CASSTPGTGTGGNSGANVLTF
TRBV14,NA,TRBD1,TRBJ1-6,TGTGCCAGCAGTCCACAACAGGGGAATAATTCACCCCTCCACTTT,CASSPQQGNNSPLHF
TRBV7-9,NA,NA,TRBJ1-3,TGTGCCAGCTCCTCCGAGGGGGGAAACACCATATATTTT,CASSSEGGNTIYF
TRBV9,NA,NA,TRBJ2-7,TGTGCCAGCAGCGCCTCAGACGGAGCCTACGAGCAGTACTTC,CASSASDGAYEQYF
TRBV7-2,NA,TRBD2,TRBJ2-1,TGTGCCAGCACCCTGACTAGCGGGAGCTACAATGAGCAGTTCTTC,CASTLTSGSYNEQFF
TRBV28,NA,TRBD2,TRBJ2-1,TGTGCCAGCGGTAGCGGGTTGATGGGCAATGAGCAGTTCTTC,CASGSGLMGNEQFF
TRBV28,few,TRBD2,TRBJ2-7,TGTGCCAGCAGTTTAGGGACTAGCGGGTTTTTTTACGAGCAGTACTTC,CASSLGTSGFFYEQYF
TRBV25-1,NA,TRBD1,TRBJ1-4,TGTGCCAGCAGTGAATCCCCTTACAGGGGGAGGGAAAAACTGTTTTTT,CASSESPYRGREKLFF
TRBV7-2,few,NA,TRBJ1-5,TGTGCCAGCAGCTTAGGGATACAGGCGGATCAGCCCCAGCATTTT,CASSLGIQADQPQHF
TRBV2,NA,NA,TRBJ2-7,TGTGCCAGCAGTGTTCTCCTCCTCCGGGGGCAGTACTTC,CASSVLLLRGQYF
TRBV6-5,NA,NA,TRBJ2-2,TGTGCCAGCAGTCCCGGGGGGCACGGGGAGCTGTTTTTT,CASSPGGHGELFF
TRBV2,NA,NA,TRBJ1-1,TGTGCCAGCAGTGTGGTACCGAAAGCTTTCTTT,CASSVVPKAFF
TRBV6-5,NA,NA,TRBJ1-5,TGTGCCAGCAGCGGGGACAATCAGCCCCAGCATTTT,CASSGDNQPQHF
TRBV5-1,NA,NA,TRBJ1-1,TGCGCCAGCAGCGGCGGTTTGGTGGCCACTGAAGCTTTCTTT,CASSGGLVATEAFF
TRBV4-2,NA,NA,TRBJ2-5,TGTGCCAGCAGCCAAGAGGGGAGGAACCAAGAGACCCAGTACTTC,CASSQEGRNQETQYF
TRBV15,NA,NA,TRBJ1-4,TGTGCCACCTCTTTTGGGACGACAGATGCAACTAATGAAAAACTGTTTTTT,CATSFGTTDATNEKLFF
TRBV19,NA,TRBD1,TRBJ1-1,TGTGCCAGTAGTAAAGACAGGGAGGAGGAAGCTTTCTTT,CASSKDREEEAFF
TRBV19,NA,NA,TRBJ1-1,TGTGCCAGTAAGTTAGGCAGAAACCTACACACTGAAGCTTTCTTT,CASKLGRNLHTEAFF
TRBV5-1,NA,NA,TRBJ2-5,TGCGCCAGCAGCTTAGTTCCGCGGGGTGCGGGAGAGACCCAGTACTTC,CASSLVPRGAGETQYF
TRBV20-1,NA,NA,TRBJ2-7,TGCAGTGCTAGTTCAGGGGTACGGCCTAGCTACGAGCAGTACTTC,CSASSGVRPSYEQYF
TRBV7-2,NA,NA,TRBJ1-1,TGTGCCAGCAGCTTCTCCCAGGGTAACACTGAAGCTTTCTTT,CASSFSQGNTEAFF
TRBV7-9,NA,NA,TRBJ2-2,TGTGCTCCCGGGAACACCGGGGAGCTGTTTTTT,CAPGNTGELFF
TRBV5-1,NA,NA,TRBJ2-6,TGCGCCAGCAGCTTAGGCAGCTCTGGGGCCAACGTCCTGACTTTC,CASSLGSSGANVLTF
TRBV15,NA,TRBD1,TRBJ1-2,TGTGCCACCAGCATCCTAGGGGCAGGGGGCGACTATGGCTACACCTTC,CATSILGAGGDYGYTF
TRBV9,NA,NA,TRBJ2-5,TGTGCCAGCAGCGTAGGACAGGCCCAAGGGACCCAGTACTTC,CASSVGQAQGTQYF
TRBV19,NA,NA,TRBJ1-6,TGTGCCAGTTCGAGGGGGGGCAATTCACCCCTCCACTTT,CASSRGGNSPLHF
TRBV14,NA,NA,TRBJ2-7,TGTGCCAGCAGCCAACTAGGGGCCTCCTACGAGCAGTACTTC,CASSQLGASYEQYF
TRBV6-2/TRBV6-3,NA,NA,TRBJ2-5,TGTGCCAGCAGTTACTCCGTCGGAAGCGTACAAGAGACCCAGTACTTC,CASSYSVGSVQETQYF
TRBV28,NA,NA,TRBJ2-5,TGTGCCAGCAGTTTCGGGACGTCTGGACAAGAGACCCAGTACTTC,CASSFGTSGQETQYF